This T cell receptor (beta chain) originates from a study of blood T cell repertoires in COVID-19. Overall study context: Samples representing acute and convalescent COVID-19 were sourced from the United States, Italy and Spain. In each case, the material was cDNA or gDNA derived from T cells, B-cell-depleted T cells, or PBMCs.

Original processing notes: Using reference gene primer amplification, nucleated cell counts were estimated. Sequencing was performed with immunoSEQ multiplex PCR; in TCRdb, only in-frame clones are kept and a portion is missing. V and J calls and clone size come straight from that table; D and trimming were deduced from the DNA. The profile shows about 220,000 clones, 85% of them singletons. Between the trimmed V and J ends, which lost 8 bases and 10 bases, there was a span of 17 bases. Germline-derived CDR1 and CDR2 are KGHDR and SFDVKD. The CDR3 length is 13 residues. This chain uses TRBV24-1 with TRBJ2-1, with a weak D call TRBD2 (6 bases). This clonotype was obtained from a man in his forties or fifties who had recovered from COVID-19. Sequencing was carried out using peripheral blood. This CDR3 is CATNGGTSLEQFF. The CDR3 nucleotides are TGTGCCACCAACGGGGGTACGTCCTTAGAGCAGTTCTTC.